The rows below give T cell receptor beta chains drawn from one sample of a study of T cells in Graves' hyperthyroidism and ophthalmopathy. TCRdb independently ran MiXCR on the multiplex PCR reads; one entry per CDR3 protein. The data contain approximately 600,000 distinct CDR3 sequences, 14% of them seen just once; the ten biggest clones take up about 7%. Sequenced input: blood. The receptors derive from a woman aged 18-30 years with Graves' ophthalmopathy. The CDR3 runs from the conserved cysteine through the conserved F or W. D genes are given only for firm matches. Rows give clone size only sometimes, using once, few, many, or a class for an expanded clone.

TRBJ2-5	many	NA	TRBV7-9	TGTGCCAGCACTGGCCGTTTGGGGGAAGGAGAGACCCAGTACTTC	CASTGRLGEGETQYF
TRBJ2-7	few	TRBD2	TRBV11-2	TGTGCCAGCAGGTCTTTGCGGGGTAGCGGGAGGGCCTACGAGCAGTACTTC	CASRSLRGSGRAYEQYF
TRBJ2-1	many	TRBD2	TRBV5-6	TGTGCCAGCAGCTTGGAGACTAGCGGGACCCCGATGTATACTGAGCAGTTCTTC	CASSLETSGTPMYTEQFF
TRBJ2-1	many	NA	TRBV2	TGTGCCAGCAGTGAAGCAGGGCGGGGTGAGCAGTTCTTC	CASSEAGRGEQFF
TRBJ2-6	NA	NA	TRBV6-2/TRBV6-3	TGTGCCAGCAGGAAGGAGGGCGTCCTGACTTTC	CASRKEGVLTF
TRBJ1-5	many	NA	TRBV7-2	TGTGCCAGCAGCTTAGATAGGGGAGATAGCAATCAGCCCCAGCATTTT	CASSLDRGDSNQPQHF
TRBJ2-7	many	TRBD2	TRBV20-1	TGCAGTGCTAGACTCACTAGCGGGAGGGCCATCGAGCAGTACTTC	CSARLTSGRAIEQYF
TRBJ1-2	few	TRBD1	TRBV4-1	TGCGCCAGCAGCCATTACAGGGGGCGCGACTATGGCTACACCTTC	CASSHYRGRDYGYTF
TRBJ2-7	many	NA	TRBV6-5	TGTGCCAGCAGTTACTCTCTAGGGTACGAGCAGTACTTC	CASSYSLGYEQYF
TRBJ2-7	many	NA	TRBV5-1	TGCGCCAGCAGCTCACTAGATGGGATCCCCTACGAGCAGTACTTC	CASSSLDGIPYEQYF
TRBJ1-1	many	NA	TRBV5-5	TGTGCCAGCAGCTTTCCGGGACACCACACTGAAGCTTTCTTT	CASSFPGHHTEAFF
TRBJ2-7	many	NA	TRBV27	TGTGCCAGCGCTTTTACGACTCCCCTTACCTACGAGCAGTACTTC	CASAFTTPLTYEQYF
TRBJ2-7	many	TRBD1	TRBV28	TGTGCCAGCAGTTCCACACCCGGGACAGGGTTAGGGGAGCAGTACTTC	CASSSTPGTGLGEQYF
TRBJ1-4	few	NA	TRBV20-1	TGCAGTGCCGTCGACCGGCGCCGGGTGGAAAAACTGTTTTTT	CSAVDRRRVEKLFF
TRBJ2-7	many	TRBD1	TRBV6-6	TGTGCCAGCAGTTACACGGACAGGGCCAGTGAGCAGTACTTC	CASSYTDRASEQYF
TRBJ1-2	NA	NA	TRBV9	TGTGCCAGCAGCGAGCCCCCCGGATGGGCGAAGGGCTACACCTTC	CASSEPPGWAKGYTF
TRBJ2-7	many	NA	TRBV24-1	TGTGCCACCAGTGATCCCAGCAACTACGAGCAGTACTTC	CATSDPSNYEQYF
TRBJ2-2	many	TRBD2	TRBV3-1	TGTGCCAGCAGCCAGGGGACTAGCGGGATTGGCGGGGAGCTGTTTTTT	CASSQGTSGIGGELFF
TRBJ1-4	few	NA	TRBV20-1	NA	CSARGGSEKNCFF
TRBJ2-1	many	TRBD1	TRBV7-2	TGTGCCAGCAGCTTATGGGGCTCAGGGGGCGCGTCCTACAATGAGCAGTTCTTC	CASSLWGSGGASYNEQFF
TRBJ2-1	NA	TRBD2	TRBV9	TGTGCCAGCAGCCTGGGACTAGCGGGAGGGTGGGGTGAGCAGTTCTTC	CASSLGLAGGWGEQFF
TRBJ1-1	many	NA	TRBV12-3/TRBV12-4	TGTGCCAGCAGCCGGATATTTGCAGGGACGTTCATTGGGGCTTTCTTT	CASSRIFAGTFIGAFF
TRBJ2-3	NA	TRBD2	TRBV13	TGTGCCAGCAGCTTAGTCCCTAGCGGGAGCTGGGGTGGAGCTACAGATACGCAGTATTTT	CASSLVPSGSWGGATDTQYF
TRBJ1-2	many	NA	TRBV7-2	TGTGCCAGCAGCTTATGGGGTCCGGATGGCTACACCTTC	CASSLWGPDGYTF
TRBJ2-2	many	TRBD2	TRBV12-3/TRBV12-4	TGTGCCAGCAGGCAGCGGGAGAACACCGGGGAGCTGTTTTTT	CASRQRENTGELFF
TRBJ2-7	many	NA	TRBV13	TGTGCCAGCAGCCGAACCCGGGGCACCTACGAGCAGTACTTC	CASSRTRGTYEQYF
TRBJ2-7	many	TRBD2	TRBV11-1	TGTGCCAGCAGCTCGGGACTAGCAAGTTACGAGCAGTACTTC	CASSSGLASYEQYF
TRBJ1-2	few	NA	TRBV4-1	TGCGCCAGCAGCCAAGATTGGCTTGACTACACCTTC	CASSQDWLDYTF
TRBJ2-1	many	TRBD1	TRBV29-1	TGCAGCGTACCCCCCGGGACAGGGAATTACAATGAGCAGTTCTTC	CSVPPGTGNYNEQFF
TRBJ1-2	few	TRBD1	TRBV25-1	TGTGCCAGCAGTGAATTAATCAGAGACAGGGATGGTGGCTACACCTTC	CASSELIRDRDGGYTF
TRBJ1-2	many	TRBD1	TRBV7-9	TGTGCCAGCAGCACGGGACAGCTTTCCTATGGCTACACCTTC	CASSTGQLSYGYTF
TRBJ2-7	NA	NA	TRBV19	TGTGCCAGTAGTATTAGCCGGGACATCTGGGGCGAGCAGTACTTC	CASSISRDIWGEQYF
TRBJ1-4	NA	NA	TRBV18	TGTGCCAGCTCACCACTCCGGGACACCCATGAAAAACTGTTTTTT	CASSPLRDTHEKLFF
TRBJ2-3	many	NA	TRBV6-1	TGTGCCAGCAGTGCAAGCGGGGATACGCAGTATTTT	CASSASGDTQYF
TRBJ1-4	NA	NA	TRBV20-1	TGCAGTGCTAGAGATCTGCAGACAGTGGATAATGAAAAACTGTTTTTT	CSARDLQTVDNEKLFF
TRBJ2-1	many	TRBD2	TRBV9	TGTGCCAGCAGCGTAGTAGGTCTAGCGGGAGGGCCTTACAATGAGCAGTTCTTC	CASSVVGLAGGPYNEQFF
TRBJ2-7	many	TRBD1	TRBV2	TGTGCCAGCAGTGGACAGGGTCGAAGGAGCTACGAGCAGTACTTC	CASSGQGRRSYEQYF
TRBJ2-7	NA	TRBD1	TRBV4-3	TGCGCCAGCAGCCCTAGCTCTGGACAGGGGTGGAACGAGCAGTACTTC	CASSPSSGQGWNEQYF
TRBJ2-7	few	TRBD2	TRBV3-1	TGTGCCAGCAGCCCCGGGGAGGGTCCCTACGAGCAGTACTTC	CASSPGEGPYEQYF
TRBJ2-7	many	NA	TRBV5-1	TGCGCCAGCAGCTTGTCTCGAGCGGCCAGCTCCTACGAGCAGTACTTC	CASSLSRAASSYEQYF
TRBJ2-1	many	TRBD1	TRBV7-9	TGTGCCAGCAGTTCGGACAGGGGGCCCTACAATGAGCAGTTCTTC	CASSSDRGPYNEQFF
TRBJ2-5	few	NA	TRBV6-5	TGTGCCAGCAGTTACTCTCCAAGGGAGACCCAGTACTTC	CASSYSPRETQYF
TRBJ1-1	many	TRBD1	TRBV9	TGTGCCAGCAGCGCCAGACAGGGCGCTGAAGCTTTCTTT	CASSARQGAEAFF
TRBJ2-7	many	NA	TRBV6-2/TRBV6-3	TGTGCCAGCAGTTACGACGGAGAAGTCTACGAGCAGTACTTC	CASSYDGEVYEQYF
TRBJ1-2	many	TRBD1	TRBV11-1	TGTGCCAGCAGCACCACTGGACAGGGATACTATGGCTACACCTTC	CASSTTGQGYYGYTF
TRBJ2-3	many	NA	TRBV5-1	TGCGCCAGCAGCTTGGGGGACGTCGGGTGGGGAGATACGCAGTATTTT	CASSLGDVGWGDTQYF
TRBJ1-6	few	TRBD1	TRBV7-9	TGTGCCAGCAGCCACTTAACATCCGGGACAGGGCTCAATTCACCCCTCCACTTT	CASSHLTSGTGLNSPLHF